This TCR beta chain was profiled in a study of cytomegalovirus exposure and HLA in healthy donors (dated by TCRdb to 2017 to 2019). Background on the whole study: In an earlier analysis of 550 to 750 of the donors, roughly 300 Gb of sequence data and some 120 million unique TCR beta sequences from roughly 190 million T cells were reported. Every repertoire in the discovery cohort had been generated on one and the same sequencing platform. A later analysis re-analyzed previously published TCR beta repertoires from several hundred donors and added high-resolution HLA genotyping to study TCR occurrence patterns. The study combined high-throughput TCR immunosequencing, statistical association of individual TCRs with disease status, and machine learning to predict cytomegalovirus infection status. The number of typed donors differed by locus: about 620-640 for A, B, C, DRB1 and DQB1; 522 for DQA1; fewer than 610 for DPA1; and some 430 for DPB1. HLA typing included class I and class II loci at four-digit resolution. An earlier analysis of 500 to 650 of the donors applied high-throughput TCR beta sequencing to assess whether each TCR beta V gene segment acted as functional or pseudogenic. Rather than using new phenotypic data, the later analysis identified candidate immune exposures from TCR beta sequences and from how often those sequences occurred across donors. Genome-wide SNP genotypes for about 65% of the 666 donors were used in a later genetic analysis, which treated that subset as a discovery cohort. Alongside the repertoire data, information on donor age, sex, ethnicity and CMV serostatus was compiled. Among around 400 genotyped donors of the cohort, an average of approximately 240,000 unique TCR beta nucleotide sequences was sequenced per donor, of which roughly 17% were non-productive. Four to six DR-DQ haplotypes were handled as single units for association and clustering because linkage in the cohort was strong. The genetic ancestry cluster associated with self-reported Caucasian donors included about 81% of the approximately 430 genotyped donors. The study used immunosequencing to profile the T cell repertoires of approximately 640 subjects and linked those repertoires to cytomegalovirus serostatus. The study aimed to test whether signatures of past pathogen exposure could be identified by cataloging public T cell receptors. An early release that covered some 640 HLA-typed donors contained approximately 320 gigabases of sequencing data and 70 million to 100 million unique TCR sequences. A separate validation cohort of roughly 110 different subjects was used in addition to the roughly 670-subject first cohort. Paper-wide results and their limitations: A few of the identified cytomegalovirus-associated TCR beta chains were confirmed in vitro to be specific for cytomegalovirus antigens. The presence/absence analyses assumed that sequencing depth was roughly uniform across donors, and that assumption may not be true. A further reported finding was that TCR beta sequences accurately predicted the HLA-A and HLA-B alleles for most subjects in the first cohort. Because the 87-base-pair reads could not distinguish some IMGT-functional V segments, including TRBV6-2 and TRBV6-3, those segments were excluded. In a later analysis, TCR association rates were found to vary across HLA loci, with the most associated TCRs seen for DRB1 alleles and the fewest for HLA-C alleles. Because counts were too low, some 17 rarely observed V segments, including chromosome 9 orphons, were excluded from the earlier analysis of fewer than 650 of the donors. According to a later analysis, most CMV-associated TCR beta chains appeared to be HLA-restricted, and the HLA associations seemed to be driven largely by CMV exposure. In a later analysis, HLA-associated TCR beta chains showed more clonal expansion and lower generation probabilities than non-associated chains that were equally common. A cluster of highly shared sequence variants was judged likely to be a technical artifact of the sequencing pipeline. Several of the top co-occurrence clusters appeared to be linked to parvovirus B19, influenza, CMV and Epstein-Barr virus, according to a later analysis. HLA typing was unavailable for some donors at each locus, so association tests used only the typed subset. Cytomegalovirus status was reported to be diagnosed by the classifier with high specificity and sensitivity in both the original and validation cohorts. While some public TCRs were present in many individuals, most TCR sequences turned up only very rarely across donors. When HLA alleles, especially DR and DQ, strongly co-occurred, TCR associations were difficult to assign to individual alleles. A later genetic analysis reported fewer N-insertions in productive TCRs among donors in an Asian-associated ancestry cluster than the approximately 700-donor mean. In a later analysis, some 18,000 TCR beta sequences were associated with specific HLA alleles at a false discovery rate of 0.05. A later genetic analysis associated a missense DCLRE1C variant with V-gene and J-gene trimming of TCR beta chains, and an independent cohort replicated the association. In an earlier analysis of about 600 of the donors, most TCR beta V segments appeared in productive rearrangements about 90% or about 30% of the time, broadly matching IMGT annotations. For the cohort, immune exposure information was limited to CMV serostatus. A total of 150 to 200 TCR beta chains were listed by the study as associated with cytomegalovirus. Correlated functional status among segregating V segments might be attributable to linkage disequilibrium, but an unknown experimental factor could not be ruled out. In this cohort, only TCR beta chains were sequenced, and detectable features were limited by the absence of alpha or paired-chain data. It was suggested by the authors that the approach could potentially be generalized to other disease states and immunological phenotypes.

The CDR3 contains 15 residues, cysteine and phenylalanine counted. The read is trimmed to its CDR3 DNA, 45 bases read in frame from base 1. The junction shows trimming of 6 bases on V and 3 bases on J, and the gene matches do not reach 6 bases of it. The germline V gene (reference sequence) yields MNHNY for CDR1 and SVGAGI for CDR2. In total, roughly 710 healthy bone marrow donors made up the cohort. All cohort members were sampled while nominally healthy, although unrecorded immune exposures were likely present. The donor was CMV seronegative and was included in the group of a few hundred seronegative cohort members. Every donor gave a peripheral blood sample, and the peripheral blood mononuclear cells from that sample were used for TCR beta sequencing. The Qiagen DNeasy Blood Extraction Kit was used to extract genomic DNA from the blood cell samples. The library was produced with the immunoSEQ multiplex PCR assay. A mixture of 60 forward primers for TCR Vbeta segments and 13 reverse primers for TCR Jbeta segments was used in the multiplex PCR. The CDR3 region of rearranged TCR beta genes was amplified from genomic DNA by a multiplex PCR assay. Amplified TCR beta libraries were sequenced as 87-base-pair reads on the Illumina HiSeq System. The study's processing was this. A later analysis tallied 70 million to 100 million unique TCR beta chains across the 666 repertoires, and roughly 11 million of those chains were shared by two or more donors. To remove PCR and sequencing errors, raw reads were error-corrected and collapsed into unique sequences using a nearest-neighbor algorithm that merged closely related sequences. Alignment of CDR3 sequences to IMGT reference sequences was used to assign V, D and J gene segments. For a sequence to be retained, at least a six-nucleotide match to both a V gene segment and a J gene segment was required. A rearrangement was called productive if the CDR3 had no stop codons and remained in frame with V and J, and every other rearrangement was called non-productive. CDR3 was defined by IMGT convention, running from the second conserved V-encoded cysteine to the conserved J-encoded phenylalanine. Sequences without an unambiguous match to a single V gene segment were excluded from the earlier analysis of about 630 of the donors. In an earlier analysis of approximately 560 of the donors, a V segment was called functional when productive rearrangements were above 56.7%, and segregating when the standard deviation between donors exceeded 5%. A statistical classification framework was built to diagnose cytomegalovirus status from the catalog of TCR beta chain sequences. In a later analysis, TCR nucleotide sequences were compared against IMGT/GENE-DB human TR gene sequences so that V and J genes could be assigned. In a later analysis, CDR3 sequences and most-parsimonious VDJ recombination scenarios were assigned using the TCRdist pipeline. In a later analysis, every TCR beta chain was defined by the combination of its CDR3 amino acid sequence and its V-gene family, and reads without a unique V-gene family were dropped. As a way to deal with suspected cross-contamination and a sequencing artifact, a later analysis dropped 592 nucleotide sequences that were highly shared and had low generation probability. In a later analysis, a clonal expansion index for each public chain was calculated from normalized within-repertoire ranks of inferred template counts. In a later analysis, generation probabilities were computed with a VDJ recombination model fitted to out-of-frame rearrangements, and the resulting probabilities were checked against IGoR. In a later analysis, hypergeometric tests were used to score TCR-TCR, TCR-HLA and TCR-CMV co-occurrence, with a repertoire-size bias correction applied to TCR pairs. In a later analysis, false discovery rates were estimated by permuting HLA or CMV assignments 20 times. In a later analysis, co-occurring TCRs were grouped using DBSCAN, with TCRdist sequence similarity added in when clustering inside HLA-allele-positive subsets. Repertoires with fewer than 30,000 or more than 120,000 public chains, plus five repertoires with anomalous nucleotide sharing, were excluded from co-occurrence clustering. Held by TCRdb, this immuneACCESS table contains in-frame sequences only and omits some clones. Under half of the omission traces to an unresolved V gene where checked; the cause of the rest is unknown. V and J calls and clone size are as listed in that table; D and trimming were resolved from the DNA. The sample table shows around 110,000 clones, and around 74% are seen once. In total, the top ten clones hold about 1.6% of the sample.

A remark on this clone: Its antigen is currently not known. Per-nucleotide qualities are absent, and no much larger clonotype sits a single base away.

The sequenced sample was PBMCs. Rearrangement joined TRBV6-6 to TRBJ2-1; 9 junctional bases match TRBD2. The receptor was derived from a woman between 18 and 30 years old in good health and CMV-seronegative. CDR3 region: CASSGGGAGYNEQFF. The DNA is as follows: TGTGCCAGCAGCGGCGGGGGGGCCGGCTACAATGAGCAGTTCTTC.